Below, one T cell receptor (gamma chain) is given with its context. Its target is not known. CDR3 length: 15 residues. Germline-derived CDR1 and CDR2 are VTNTFY and YDVSTARD (reference sequence). V shed 0 bases and J 2 bases; nucleotides not matched to a gene: 7. The sorted cells were CD3+ Vdelta1+ Vdelta2- thymocytes from alphabeta-depleted thymus. The template was reverse-transcribed extracted RNA. Pooled V-gene forward primers with one constant-region reverse primer generated the CDR3 amplicons by multiplex PCR. TCRdb reran clone calling via CATT on the multiplex PCR reads. The sample yields approximately 40,000 gamma-chain clones, around 20% seen once. These data come from a study of Vδ1+ human thymocytes. Study-level results: Thymic TRG and TRD repertoires appeared highly polyclonal, with Gaussian CDR3 length distributions. Donors shared many TRG clonotypes but few TRD clonotypes. Thymic delta-chain repertoires held around 20% Vdelta2 sequences and few Vdelta3, despite high sort purity.

The sequence derives from a girl under three years old who had congenital heart surgery. The sequenced sample was Vdelta1+ gamma-delta thymocytes from the thymus. Subset specified: FACS-sorted CD3+ TCRalphabeta- TCRVdelta1+ TCRVdelta2- thymocytes. The chain links TRGV3 to TRGJ1 or TRGJ2. The CDR3 sequence: CATWDRPNDYYKKLF. Here the CDR3 DNA reads TGTGCCACCTGGGACAGGCCTAACGATTATTATAAGAAACTCTTT.